The T cell receptor (beta chain) described here comes from a study of shared clonotypes between healthy human individuals. Study conclusions and caveats: Unshared clonotypes carried lower generation probabilities than those common to all four donors.

Of note for this clone: Antigen specificity is unknown.

The study ran the assay at deep level. The repertoire was sequenced with immunoSEQ multiplex PCR; TCRdb's copy has only in-frame clones and lacks some. This table has some 2.3 million clones, approximately 93% appearing once. The sample taken for sequencing was naive CD4+ T cells from PBMCs. Subset noted: CD45RA+ positively selected. This clonotype was obtained from a man between 18 and 35 years old in good health. Some clones in this sample may be carry-over from other donors' samples.

The DNA for the CDR3 is TGTGCCAGGCCGGGGGGGGCACAGTTCTGCACAGATACGCAGTATTTT. Its translation is CARPGGAQFCTDTQYF. The chain employs TRBV9 and TRBJ2-3; 8 bases are a match to TRBD2. CDR1 is SGDLS and CDR2 is YYNGEE in the germline V gene. V was pared by 8 bases and J by 1 base, with 12 bases of the junction left unmatched. The CDR3 has 16 residues.